This passage covers 21 T cell receptor beta chains from one sample sequenced in a study of T cell changes during pregnancy in multiple sclerosis. TCRdb's copy holds only in-frame clones and misses some; the assay was immunoSEQ multiplex PCR. This table holds approximately 50,000 clones, about 93% found once. Sequencing was performed on CD4+ T cells from peripheral blood mononuclear cells, taken after pregnancy. These receptors came from a female donor in good health, enrolled as a control in a pregnancy study.

The V call is TRBV6-5, the J call TRBJ2-7; the D gene is possibly TRBD1 (5 bases). The CDR3 has 16 amino acids. Germline V gene lookup returns CDR1 MNHEY and CDR2 SVGAGI. V lost 0 bases and J lost 4, with 16 bases in between. Here the CDR3 DNA reads TGTGCCAGCAGTTACTCAGGGGCCCTAGTCAGGTACGAGCAGTACTTC. Translation gives CASSYSGALVRYEQYF.

V and J are TRBV18 and TRBJ2-7; 7 nucleotides agree with TRBD1. The germline gives CDR1 KGHSH, CDR2 LQKENI. The V gene end was trimmed by 3 bases and the J gene end by 5 bases; junction bases not matched to a gene: 7. The CDR3 contains 14 residues. CDR3 nucleotide sequence: TGTGCCAGCTCACCCAAGACAGGGCACAACGAGCAGTACTTC. Its translation: CASSPKTGHNEQYF. The variable domain in full, completed from reference TRBV18 and TRBJ2-7, reads NAGVMQNPRHLVRRRGQEARLRCSPMKGHSHVYWYRQLPEEGLKFMVYLQKENIIDESGMPKERFSAEFPKEGPSILRIQQVVRGDSAAYFCASSPKTGHNEQYFGPGTRLTVT.

The rearrangement links TRBV5-4 to TRBJ2-6, with D possibly being TRBD1 (7 bases). Germline lookup yields CDR1 SGHNT and CDR2 YYREEE (reference sequence). The CDR3 has 17 amino acids. V was cut by 0 bases and J by 0 bases, with 10 bases left in between. The CDR3 DNA is TGTGCCAGCAGCTTGGTTCAGGGGGGCTCTGGGGCCAACGTCCTGACTTTC. Amino acid sequence: CASSLVQGGSGANVLTF.

CDR3 DNA: TGCGCCAGCAGCTTGGGGAGCGGGGACAATGAGCAGTTCTTC. This sequence encodes CASSLGSGDNEQFF. The rearrangement uses TRBV5-1 and TRBJ2-1, with TRBD2 matching 7 bases. Germline-derived CDR1 and CDR2 are SGHRS and YFSETQ. The CDR3 has 14 residues. J lost 5 bases, V lost 0 bases, and 2 bases had no gene match. Together with reference TRBV5-1 and TRBJ2-1, the CDR3 gives the full variable domain: KAGVTQTPRYLIKTRGQQVTLSCSPISGHRSVSWYQQTPGQGLQFLFEYFSETQRNKGNFPGRFSGRQFSNSRSEMNVSTLELGDSALYLCASSLGSGDNEQFFGPGTRLTVL.

This chain joins TRBV7-8 and TRBJ2-2; 10 nucleotides align to TRBD1. J lost 1 base, V lost 5 bases, and 7 bases had no gene match. The CDR3 runs to 17 residues. Germline values: CDR1 SGHVS, CDR2 FQNEAQ. Here the CDR3 reads CASSQFRDRGNTGELFF. Written as DNA, the CDR3 is TGTGCCAGCAGCCAATTTCGGGACAGGGGGAACACCGGGGAGCTGTTTTTT.

The chain links TRBV20-1 to TRBJ2-5; D uncertain. With 2 bases removed from V and 5 bases from J, the gap between germline ends came to 3 bases. This CDR3 has 10 residues. Germline CDR1 reads DFQATT; CDR2 reads SNEGSKA (reference sequence). CDR3 sequence reads: CSARQETQYF. CDR3 DNA sequence: TGCAGTGCTAGACAGGAGACCCAGTACTTC.

J is TRBJ2-1 and V is TRBV7-9; weak D call: TRBD2 (6 bases). The length of the CDR3 is 18 residues. V was clipped by 5 bases and J by 4 bases, with 24 bases between them. Per germline, CDR1 SEHNR and CDR2 FQNEAQ (reference sequence). In DNA, the CDR3 is TGTGCCAGCAGCCCCCCCCCAAAGCGGGCGGGTCTTTACAATGAGCAGTTCTTC. Protein: CASSPPPKRAGLYNEQFF. The entire variable domain, with the rest obtained from reference TRBV7-9 and TRBJ2-1, is as follows: DTGVSQNPRHKITKRGQNVTFRCDPISEHNRLYWYRQTLGQGPEFLTYFQNEAQLEKSRLLSDRFSAERPKGSFSTLEIQRTEQGDSAMYLCASSPPPKRAGLYNEQFFGPGTRLTVL.

The V gene is TRBV4-2, the J gene TRBJ1-6, with 7 bases fitting TRBD1. The V and J ends lost 3 bases and 6 bases, in that order; junction bases with no gene match: 11. This CDR3 has 17 residues. In germline, CDR1 is LGHNA, CDR2 YNFKEQ. CDR3 coding DNA: TGTGCCAGCAGCCAGTCTACCCCGGGACAGAGTAATTCACCCCTCCACTTT. It translates to CASSQSTPGQSNSPLHF.

This CDR3 reads CASSVGGTGPNYGYTF. The CDR3 DNA sequence: TGTGCCAGCAGCGTAGGGGGGACAGGGCCCAACTATGGCTACACCTTC. The chain has TRBV9 and TRBJ1-2, with TRBD1 matching 9 bases. Germline CDR1 SGDLS, CDR2 YYNGEE. With 0 bases clipped from V and 2 bases from J, the junction kept 5 bases outside the gene matches. The CDR3 runs 16 residues.

This clone was observed once. The chain recombines TRBV7-9 with TRBJ2-5; 8 bases fit TRBD2. Unmatched junction bases numbered 8, after V lost 5 bases and J lost 6 bases. Per germline, CDR1 SEHNR and CDR2 FQNEAQ (reference sequence). The CDR3 loop spans 14 amino acids. The CDR3 nucleotides are TGTGCCAGCAGCGGACTAGCTCTATTGAAGACCCAGTACTTC. The encoded protein is CASSGLALLKTQYF.

The V call is TRBV7-9, the J call TRBJ2-2; D is perhaps TRBD1 (6 bases). The CDR3 is made up of 17 amino acids. V was cut by 5 bases and J by 1 base, with 17 bases left in between. Per the germline V gene, CDR1 is SEHNR and CDR2 is FQNEAQ (reference sequence). The CDR3 nucleotides read TGTGCCAGCAGCGACTTCAGACAGGACTGGAACACCGGGGAGCTGTTTTTT. The encoded protein is CASSDFRQDWNTGELFF.

J is TRBJ1-6 and V is TRBV7-9; D unresolved. Per the germline V gene, CDR1 is SEHNR and CDR2 is FQNEAQ (reference sequence). Trimming removed 4 bases at V and 7 bases at J, with 11 bases between. The CDR3 spans 14 residues. CDR3 residues: CASSSLDWNSPLHF. In DNA form, the CDR3 reads TGTGCCAGCAGCTCCTTAGATTGGAATTCACCCCTCCACTTT.

The CDR3 sequence: CASSFAYQETQYF. The CDR3 DNA follows: TGCGCCAGCAGCTTCGCGTACCAAGAGACCCAGTACTTC. This sequence joins TRBV5-1 and TRBJ2-5; D gene unclear. The CDR3 is 13 amino acids. V shed 2 bases and J shed 0 bases, with 5 bases lying between them. Per the germline V gene, CDR1 is SGHRS and CDR2 is YFSETQ. Using reference TRBV5-1 and TRBJ2-5 for the parts outside the CDR3, the full variable domain is KAGVTQTPRYLIKTRGQQVTLSCSPISGHRSVSWYQQTPGQGLQFLFEYFSETQRNKGNFPGRFSGRQFSNSRSEMNVSTLELGDSALYLCASSFAYQETQYFGPGTRLLVL.

The J gene is TRBJ2-7, the V gene TRBV11-2; 8 nucleotides match TRBD2. V lost 5 bases to trimming and J lost 6 bases; unmatched junction nucleotides: 12. Germline V gives CDR1 SGHAT, CDR2 FQNNGV. The CDR3 contains 15 residues. The CDR3 reads CASSPRAGASGEQYF. As DNA, the CDR3 is TGTGCCAGCAGCCCTAGAGCGGGAGCGTCCGGCGAGCAGTACTTC.

With respect to this clone: The sample has other DNA sequences that encode this CDR3 too. The chain joins TRBV18 to TRBJ2-5, with 7 positions matching TRBD1. This CDR3 is built from 13 residues. Per germline, CDR1 KGHSH and CDR2 LQKENI. J gave up 2 bases and V 3 bases, and 0 bases lay outside the gene matches. The CDR3 protein is CASSPGQQETQYF. CDR3 coding DNA: TGTGCCAGCTCACCGGGACAGCAAGAGACCCAGTACTTC. Full variable domain (remainder filled in from reference TRBV18 and TRBJ2-5): NAGVMQNPRHLVRRRGQEARLRCSPMKGHSHVYWYRQLPEEGLKFMVYLQKENIIDESGMPKERFSAEFPKEGPSILRIQQVVRGDSAAYFCASSPGQQETQYFGPGTRLLVL.

This chain connects TRBV7-3 to TRBJ1-2; a possible D gene is TRBD1 (5 bases). Germline CDR1 reads SGHTA; CDR2 reads FQGTGA. The CDR3 is 15 residues long. Trimming took 1 base from V and 2 from J, leaving 11 bases between them. CDR3 sequence (DNA): TGTGCCAGCAGCTTAAATGGGGGAGGGAACTATGGCTACACCTTC. Its translation is CASSLNGGGNYGYTF.

The chain combines TRBV5-1 with TRBJ2-3; 12 bases agree with TRBD2. The V segment lost 4 bases and the J segment 4 bases; nucleotides outside the gene matches: 13. This CDR3 spans 18 amino acids. CDR1 and CDR2 from the germline V gene are SGHRS and YFSETQ. The CDR3 region is CASSPWGLAGGYADTQYF. The CDR3, as DNA: TGCGCCAGCAGCCCCTGGGGGCTAGCGGGGGGGTATGCAGATACGCAGTATTTT.

The chain recombines TRBV11-3 with TRBJ2-7, with TRBD1 matching 11 bases. The V segment lost 8 bases and the J segment 3 bases; nucleotides outside the gene matches: 9. The CDR3 extends over 15 amino acids. Germline V gene sequence: CDR1 SGHNT, CDR2 YENEEA. The CDR3 region has the DNA TGTGCCAGCTCGTCGGGACAGGGGGTCCTCTACGAGCAGTACTTC. The encoded protein is CASSSGQGVLYEQYF.

The V call is TRBV5-4, the J call TRBJ2-3; 7 bases match TRBD2. Germline CDR1 reads SGHNT; CDR2 reads YYREEE (reference sequence). The junction had 11 bases not matched to a gene; V was cut back by 4 bases and J by 6 bases. CDR3 length equals 15 residues. Here the CDR3 DNA reads TGTGCCAGCAGCCCCCCAAAAGCGGGATCTGATACGCAGTATTTT. This gives the protein CASSPPKAGSDTQYF.

The chain couples TRBV5-4 to TRBJ1-2, with 9 bases aligning to TRBD1. The CDR3 contains 15 residues. CDR1 SGHNT and CDR2 YYREEE come from the germline V gene (reference sequence). V lost 4 bases, J lost 2 bases, and 6 bases stayed unmatched. The CDR3 loop is CASSLAGQGNYGYTF. The CDR3 DNA reads TGTGCCAGCAGCCTAGCCGGACAGGGGAACTATGGCTACACCTTC. The full variable domain, rest sourced from reference TRBV5-4 and TRBJ1-2, is ETGVTQSPTHLIKTRGQQVTLRCSSQSGHNTVSWYQQALGQGPQFIFQYYREEENGRGNFPPRFSGLQFPNYSSELNVNALELDDSALYLCASSLAGQGNYGYTFGSGTRLTVV.

The chain combines TRBV10-2 with TRBJ1-5, with 7 bases lining up with TRBD1. V was pared by 8 bases and J by 0 bases, with 7 bases of the junction left unmatched. Germline V gene sequence: CDR1 WSHSY, CDR2 SAAADI. The CDR3 sequence is 15 residues long. The CDR3 DNA reads as TGCGCCAGCCGCAGAGGGGGCTATAGCAATCAGCCCCAGCATTTT. Its translation: CASRRGGYSNQPQHF.